This T cell receptor (beta chain) originates from a study of blood T cell repertoires in COVID-19 (dated by TCRdb to 2020 to 2021). With respect to the entire study: Samples covering the acute and convalescent phases of COVID-19 were provided by collaborators in the United States, Italy and Spain. Samples were obtained from the ongoing ImmuneRACE study (first 160 participants) and from over 1,000 subjects provided by 6 global collaborators. Deeply sampled blood TCRbeta repertoires from subjects exposed to, actively infected with, or recovered from COVID-19 were included in the dataset. Where available, HLA class I and class II types were obtained from metadata supplied by the sample provider rather than from assay-based typing. A freely available public database, intended as a resource for researchers studying the immune response to SARS-CoV-2, is where the repertoires were released. Nearly every sample came with metadata listing a de-identified subject ID, COVID-19 status, age in years and sex. The prospective study material was composed of cDNA or gDNA derived from T cells, B-cell-depleted T cells, or PBMCs.

The investigation overall reported the following: The amount of clinical and demographic metadata varied by source and participant and was provided uncurated.

One collaborating source in Seattle enrolled patients while the patients were actively infected and followed the patients over time throughout the course of disease. Whole blood was collected in K2EDTA tubes by collaborating institutions according to the institutions' own protocols. For TCRbeta analysis, collaborators shipped samples as frozen whole blood, isolated PBMCs, or DNA extracted from either of those sample types. Inclusive of the bounding cysteine and phenylalanine, the CDR3 is 15 residues long. Just the 45-base CDR3 DNA is kept, in frame starting at base 1. The germline V gene (reference sequence) specifies LGHDT as CDR1 and YNNKEL as CDR2. V is cut by 3 bases and J by 4 bases, and the space between the germline ends is 13 bases. In regard to this clone: Its recognized antigen is unknown. No quality values exist for individual bases; no much larger clone is one base distant.

TCRbeta CDR3 regions were amplified from genomic DNA using the immunoSEQ Assay, a bias-controlled multiplex PCR. The original methods were these. Within the assay, amplification of reference gene primers was used to estimate how many nucleated cells each sample contained. To quantify the absolute abundance of each unique TCRbeta CDR3 rearrangement, sequence reads were collapsed and filtered. For each sample, productive Simpson clonality was calculated as the square root of Simpson's diversity index over productive rearrangements. TCRdb's version of the immuneACCESS table is confined to in-frame rearrangements and falls short of the full clone set. An unresolved V gene accounts for under half of the shortfall where checked; the remainder is of unknown origin. The V and J calls and clone size were taken over from that table, and D and trimming were inferred from the DNA. For this sample the table gives about 240,000 clones, of which 80% to 85% were detected only once. Approximately 7.6% of the sample belongs to the ten largest clones.

The origin of this receptor is a woman older than 75 with COVID-19, enrolled during active disease. Sequenced: peripheral blood. The sequence links TRBV3-1 (or the pseudogene TRBV3-2) to TRBJ1-5, with no D gene named confidently. Read as DNA, the sequence is TGTGCCAGCAGCCAGGTGCCAGGCGGGAATCAGCCCCAGCATTTT. It translates as CASSQVPGGNQPQHF.